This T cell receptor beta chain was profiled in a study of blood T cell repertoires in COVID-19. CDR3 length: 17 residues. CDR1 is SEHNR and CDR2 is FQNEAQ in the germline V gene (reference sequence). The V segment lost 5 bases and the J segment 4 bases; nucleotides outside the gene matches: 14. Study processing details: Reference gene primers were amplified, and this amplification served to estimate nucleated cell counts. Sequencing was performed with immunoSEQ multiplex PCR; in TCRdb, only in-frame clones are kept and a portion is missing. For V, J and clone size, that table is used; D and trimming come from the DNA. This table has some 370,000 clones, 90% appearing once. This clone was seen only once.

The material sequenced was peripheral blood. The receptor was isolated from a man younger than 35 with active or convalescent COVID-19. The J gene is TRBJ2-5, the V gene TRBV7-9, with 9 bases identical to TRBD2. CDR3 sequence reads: CASSRQRQRGAGETQYF. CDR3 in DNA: TGTGCCAGCAGCCGACAGCGGCAGCGGGGGGCCGGAGAGACCCAGTACTTC.